Following are 19 T cell receptor beta chains from one sample sequenced in a study of shared clonotypes between healthy human individuals. Measured with immunoSEQ multiplex PCR; TCRdb has only the in-frame clones, and not every one. Among 400,000 to 550,000 clones listed, roughly 85% were seen once. The sample was PBMCs. The receptors come from a woman in her 40s in good health. Some clones in this sample may be carry-over from other donors' samples.

V usage is TRBV28 and J usage is TRBJ2-7; tentative D call: TRBD2 (6 bases). V gave up 3 bases and J gave up 1 base, with 10 bases separating them. CDR3 size: 14 residues. Germline V CDR1 and CDR2: MDHEN, SYDVKM. The CDR3 coding sequence is TGTGCCAGCAGTTTCATCGGAGGGTCCTACGAGCAGTACTTC. Amino acid sequence: CASSFIGGSYEQYF.

This chain links TRBV6-4 with TRBJ1-2, with 8 bases aligning to TRBD1. V gave up 6 bases and J gave up 2 bases; unmatched junction bases: 5. Per the germline V gene, CDR1 is MRHNA and CDR2 is SNTAGT. The CDR3 consists of 14 residues. In nucleotides, the CDR3 is TGTGCCAGCAGGAGGACAGGGTCCAACTATGGCTACACCTTC. This gives the protein CASRRTGSNYGYTF.

The J gene is TRBJ1-1, the V gene TRBV18; 10 positions agree with TRBD1. This CDR3 region has 13 residues. Per the germline V gene, CDR1 is KGHSH and CDR2 is LQKENI. The V segment lost 5 bases and the J segment 5 bases; nucleotides outside the gene matches: 2. DNA for the CDR3: TGTGCCAGCTCAGGGACAGGGGATACTGAAGCTTTCTTT. Its translation is CASSGTGDTEAFF.

This clone was seen once. This chain connects TRBV6-1 to TRBJ2-7, with D perhaps being TRBD1 or TRBD2 (6 bases each). Germline V gene lookup returns CDR1 MNHNS and CDR2 SASEGT. Trimming left V 6 bases short and J 4 bases short, with 10 bases between. The CDR3 spans 12 residues. This CDR3 is CASRGAGYEQYF. The CDR3 coding sequence is TGTGCCAGCAGGGGGGCGGGGTACGAGCAGTACTTC.

V gene TRBV28 combines with J gene TRBJ1-3, with D hard to call. CDR3 size: 12 residues. Between the trimmed V and J ends, which lost 7 bases and 8 bases, there was a span of 12 bases. Germline CDR1 is MDHEN and CDR2 is SYDVKM. The CDR3 region is CASTRHADTIYF. The CDR3 DNA sequence: TGTGCCAGCACCCGACACGCGGACACCATATATTTT.

The chain employs TRBV14 and TRBJ2-7; D may match TRBD1 or TRBD2 (5 bases each). This CDR3 region has 17 residues. Germline V gene sequence: CDR1 SGHDN, CDR2 FVKESK. Between the trimmed V and J ends, which lost 0 bases and 7 bases, there was a span of 22 bases. CDR3 in DNA: TGTGCCAGCAGCCAAGATTTGGGGACGGCCACAACTAAGGAGCAGTACTTC. It is translated as CASSQDLGTATTKEQYF.

The CDR3 loop is CASSLATGTGELFF. CDR3 in DNA: TGTGCCAGCAGCTTAGCCACAGGGACCGGGGAGCTGTTTTTT. V gene TRBV7-9 combines with J gene TRBJ2-2; maybe TRBD1 (6 bases). V lost 0 bases and J lost 5, with 7 bases in between. This CDR3 is 14 amino acids long. The germline V gene has CDR1 SEHNR and CDR2 FQNEAQ (reference sequence).

V usage is TRBV27 and J usage is TRBJ2-2, with D possibly TRBD1 on 6 matching bases. V lost 6 bases and J lost 2, with 13 bases in between. Germline V gives CDR1 MNHEY, CDR2 SMNVEV (reference sequence). This CDR3 is 15 amino acids long. The CDR3 nucleotides are TGTGCCAGCAGAAGGGGCAGGGGTAACACCGGGGAGCTGTTTTTT. It is translated as CASRRGRGNTGELFF.

The chain employs TRBV7-9 and TRBJ1-4; TRBD1 matches 9 bases. This CDR3 has 16 residues. Per the germline V gene, CDR1 is SEHNR and CDR2 is FQNEAQ (reference sequence). Trimming took 5 bases from V and 5 from J; bases not matched to a gene: 9. DNA of the CDR3: TGTGCCAGCAGCAACCTACCGGGACAGGGAAATGAAAAACTGTTTTTT. Translated, it gives CASSNLPGQGNEKLFF.

The rearrangement links TRBV18 to TRBJ2-1; 10 bases line up with TRBD1. This CDR3 is built from 16 residues. Germline V lookup: CDR1 KGHSH, CDR2 LQKENI. J gave up 5 bases and V 3 bases, and 7 bases lay outside the gene matches. The CDR3 here is CASSPTTGGKNNEQFF. The CDR3 DNA follows: TGTGCCAGCTCACCGACGACAGGGGGCAAAAACAATGAGCAGTTCTTC.

This chain uses TRBV30 with TRBJ1-2; tentatively, D is TRBD1 (5 bases). The CDR3 is 12 residues long. V lost 2 bases, J lost 12 bases, and 16 bases lay in between. Germline V gene sequence: CDR1 GTSNPN, CDR2 SVGIG (reference sequence). CDR3 region: CAWSTFGGVDTF. As DNA, the CDR3 is TGTGCCTGGAGTACCTTTGGGGGGGTTGACACCTTC.

This clone is a singleton in its sample. This sequence joins TRBV4-1 and TRBJ1-2; 8 bases are shared with TRBD1. The germline V gene encodes CDR1 MGHRA and CDR2 YSYEKL. The CDR3 spans 16 residues. V dropped 5 bases and J dropped 5; count of bases not matched to a gene: 13. CDR3 bases: TGCGCCAGCAGCGCCGGGACCGACAGGGGTGCATATGGCTACACCTTC. As protein: CASSAGTDRGAYGYTF.

The CDR3 DNA is TGTGCCAGCAGCCCCCTTGGGGGCCGGCCTAATGAAAAACTGTTTTTT. Its protein product is CASSPLGGRPNEKLFF. The chain has TRBV7-6 and TRBJ1-4, with D perhaps TRBD1 (6 bases). V was trimmed by 5 bases and J by 3 bases, leaving 16 bases between them. CDR1 is SGHVS and CDR2 is FNYEAQ in the germline V gene. This CDR3 is 16 amino acids long.

In this sample, this clone turned up a few times. The chain employs TRBV9 and TRBJ2-3, with TRBD2 matching over 13 bases. Germline V gene lookup returns CDR1 SGDLS and CDR2 YYNGEE. The V segment lost 0 bases and the J segment 6 bases; nucleotides outside the gene matches: 10. CDR3 length: 18 residues. CDR3: CASSVVPSLAGGEDTQYF. CDR3 DNA: TGTGCCAGCAGCGTAGTCCCCTCACTAGCGGGAGGGGAGGATACGCAGTATTTT.

The chain recombines TRBV11-2 with TRBJ2-1; D is unclear. The CDR3 has 15 residues. CDR1 is SGHAT, CDR2 FQNNGV, per germline. Trimming left V 1 base short and J 10 bases short, with 17 bases between. The CDR3 loop is CASSLGHSAGVEQFF. As DNA, the CDR3 is TGTGCCAGCAGCTTAGGGCACAGCGCTGGGGTCGAGCAGTTCTTC. Based on the CDR3 plus reference TRBV11-2 and TRBJ2-1, the full variable domain is EAGVAQSPRYKIIEKRQSVAFWCNPISGHATLYWYQQILGQGPKLLIQFQNNGVVDDSQLPKDRFSAERLKGVDSTLKIQPAKLEDSAVYLCASSLGHSAGVEQFFGPGTRLTVL.

This clone has at least ten counts. The chain joins TRBV6-4 to TRBJ2-1; D is perhaps TRBD2 (5 bases). The V end was cut by 4 bases, the J end by 5 bases, with 15 bases between. This CDR3 spans 15 amino acids. Germline V CDR1 and CDR2: MRHNA, SNTAGT. The CDR3 sequence is CASSATPEGHNEQFF. The CDR3 bases are TGTGCCAGCAGTGCCACCCCCGAGGGCCACAATGAGCAGTTCTTC.

The V call is TRBV12-5, the J call TRBJ2-5; D is uncertain. V was shortened by 1 base and J by 5 bases, with 14 bases between the two germline ends. Per germline, CDR1 LGHNT and CDR2 FRNRAP. This CDR3 has 15 residues. CDR3 sequence: CASGLASLDGETQYF. CDR3 DNA: TGTGCTAGTGGTTTGGCCTCCCTAGACGGGGAGACCCAGTACTTC.

This clone showed up just once. This chain connects TRBV7-3 to TRBJ2-2, with 8 bases fitting TRBD2. The V gene end was trimmed by 4 bases and the J gene end by 0 bases; junction bases not matched to a gene: 7. The CDR3 has 17 residues. In germline, CDR1 is SGHTA, CDR2 FQGTGA. The CDR3 sequence: CASSSGAGAANTGELFF. The CDR3, as DNA: TGTGCCAGCAGCTCCGGAGCGGGAGCGGCGAACACCGGGGAGCTGTTTTTT.

The table lists this clone with a few counts. V is TRBV5-6 and J is TRBJ2-7; 8 nucleotides match TRBD1. The germline V gene encodes CDR1 SGHDT and CDR2 YYEEEE. J gave up 4 bases and V 0 bases, and 6 bases lay outside the gene matches. This CDR3 spans 15 amino acids. The CDR3 DNA reads as TGTGCCAGCAGCTTGGTGGGCCAGGGGGCTTACGAGCAGTACTTC. The encoded protein is CASSLVGQGAYEQYF.